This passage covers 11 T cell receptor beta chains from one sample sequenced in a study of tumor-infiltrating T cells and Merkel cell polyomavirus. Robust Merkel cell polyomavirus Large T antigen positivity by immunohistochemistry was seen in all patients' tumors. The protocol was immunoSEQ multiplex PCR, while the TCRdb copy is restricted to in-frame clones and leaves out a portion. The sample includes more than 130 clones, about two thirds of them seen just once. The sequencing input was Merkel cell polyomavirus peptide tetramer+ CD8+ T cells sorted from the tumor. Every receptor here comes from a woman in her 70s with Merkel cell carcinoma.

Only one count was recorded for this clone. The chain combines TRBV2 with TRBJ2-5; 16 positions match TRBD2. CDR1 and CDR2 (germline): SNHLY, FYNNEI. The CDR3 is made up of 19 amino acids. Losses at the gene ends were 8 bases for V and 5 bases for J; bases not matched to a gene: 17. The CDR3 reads CASLRIPGTSGGATETQYF. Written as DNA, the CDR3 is TGTGCCAGCCTCCGTATCCCCGGGACTAGCGGGGGGGCAACGGAGACCCAGTACTTC.

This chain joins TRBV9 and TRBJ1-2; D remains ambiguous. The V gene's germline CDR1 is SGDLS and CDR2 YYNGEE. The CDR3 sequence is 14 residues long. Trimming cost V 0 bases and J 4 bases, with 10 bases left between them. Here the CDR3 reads CASSVGPTPYGYTF. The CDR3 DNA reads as TGTGCCAGCAGCGTAGGACCGACTCCCTATGGCTACACCTTC.

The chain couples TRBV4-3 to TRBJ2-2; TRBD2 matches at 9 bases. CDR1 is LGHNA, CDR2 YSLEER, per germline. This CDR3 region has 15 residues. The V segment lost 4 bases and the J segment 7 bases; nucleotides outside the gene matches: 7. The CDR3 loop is CASSPYSRGGGELFF. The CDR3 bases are TGCGCCAGCAGCCCCTACTCGCGGGGGGGCGGGGAGCTGTTTTTT.

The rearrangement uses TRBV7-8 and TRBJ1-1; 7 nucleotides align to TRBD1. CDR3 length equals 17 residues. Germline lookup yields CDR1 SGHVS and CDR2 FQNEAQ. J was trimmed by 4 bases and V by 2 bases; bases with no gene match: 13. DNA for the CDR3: TGTGCCAGCAGCTTAAGTCTGGGAGGACCAGGGGGCACTGAAGCTTTCTTT. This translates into CASSLSLGGPGGTEAFF.

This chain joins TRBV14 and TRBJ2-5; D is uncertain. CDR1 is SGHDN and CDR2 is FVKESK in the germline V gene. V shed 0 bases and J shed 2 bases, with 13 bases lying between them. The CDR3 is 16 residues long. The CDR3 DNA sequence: TGTGCCAGCAGCCAAGATTTTCCGAGCCGACAAGAGACCCAGTACTTC. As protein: CASSQDFPSRQETQYF.

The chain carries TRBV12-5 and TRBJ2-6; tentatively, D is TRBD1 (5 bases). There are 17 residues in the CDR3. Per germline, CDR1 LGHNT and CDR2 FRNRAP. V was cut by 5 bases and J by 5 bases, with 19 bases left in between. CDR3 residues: CASGSSAGQSRANVLTF. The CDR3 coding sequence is TGTGCTAGTGGTAGCTCTGCAGGACAAAGTCGGGCCAACGTCCTGACTTTC.

CDR3 nucleotides: TGTGCCAGCAGCGCGGGGCCCAGCAATCAGCCCCAGCATTTT. Amino acid sequence: CASSAGPSNQPQHF. The V gene is TRBV13, the J gene TRBJ1-5, with a tentative D call TRBD1 (5 bases). CDR3 length equals 14 residues. The germline gives CDR1 PRHDT, CDR2 FYEKMQ (reference sequence). Between the trimmed V and J ends, which lost 5 bases and 1 base, there was a span of 9 bases.

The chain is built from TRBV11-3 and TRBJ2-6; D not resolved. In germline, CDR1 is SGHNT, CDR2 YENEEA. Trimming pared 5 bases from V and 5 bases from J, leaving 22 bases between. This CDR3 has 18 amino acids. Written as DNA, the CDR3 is TGTGCCAGCAGCAATCTTCACATCCGACAAAGTCGGGCCAACGTCCTGACTTTC. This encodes CASSNLHIRQSRANVLTF.

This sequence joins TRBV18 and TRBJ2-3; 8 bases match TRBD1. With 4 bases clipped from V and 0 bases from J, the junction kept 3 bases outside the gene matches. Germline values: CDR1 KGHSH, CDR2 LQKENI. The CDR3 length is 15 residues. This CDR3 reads CASSRGTGSTDTQYF. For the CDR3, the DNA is TGTGCCAGCTCACGGGGGACAGGTAGCACAGATACGCAGTATTTT. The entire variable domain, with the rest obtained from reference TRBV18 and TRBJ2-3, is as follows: NAGVMQNPRHLVRRRGQEARLRCSPMKGHSHVYWYRQLPEEGLKFMVYLQKENIIDESGMPKERFSAEFPKEGPSILRIQQVVRGDSAAYFCASSRGTGSTDTQYFGPGTRLTVL.

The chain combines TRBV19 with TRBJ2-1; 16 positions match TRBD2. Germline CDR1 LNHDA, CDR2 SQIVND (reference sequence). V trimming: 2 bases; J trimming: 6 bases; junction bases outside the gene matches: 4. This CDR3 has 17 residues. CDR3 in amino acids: CASSIFGTSGGVNEQFF. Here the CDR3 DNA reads TGTGCCAGTAGTATATTCGGGACTAGCGGGGGGGTCAATGAGCAGTTCTTC.

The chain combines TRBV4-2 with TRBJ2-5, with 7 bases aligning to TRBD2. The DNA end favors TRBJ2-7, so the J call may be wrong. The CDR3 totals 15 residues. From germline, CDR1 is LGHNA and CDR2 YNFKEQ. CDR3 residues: CASSRTGTTAYEQYF. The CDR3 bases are TGTGCCAGCAGCCGCACCGGGACTACCGCCTACGAGCAGTACTTC.